The 26 T cell receptor beta chains reported below all come from one sample, sequenced in a study of blood T cell repertoires in COVID-19. Data came from immunoSEQ multiplex PCR; TCRdb stores just in-frame clones and leaves some out. The sample carries 100,000 to 120,000 clones, 85% to 90% recorded once. Sequenced material: peripheral blood. The receptors were sampled from a woman aged 60 to 75 with COVID-19, enrolled during active disease.

The chain couples TRBV24-1 to TRBJ2-3; TRBD1 might be the D (6 bases). V lost 7 bases and J 0 bases, leaving 7 bases between the germline ends. The CDR3 runs to 13 residues. Germline V gene lookup returns CDR1 KGHDR and CDR2 SFDVKD. The CDR3 loop is CATRGASTDTQYF. The CDR3 region has the DNA TGTGCCACCAGGGGGGCTAGCACAGATACGCAGTATTTT.

This clone was counted a single time. J is TRBJ1-1 and V is TRBV18; 8 bases line up with TRBD1. V trimming: 2 bases; J trimming: 0 bases; junction bases outside the gene matches: 8. CDR1 and CDR2 from the germline V gene are KGHSH and LQKENI. There are 17 residues in the CDR3. Written as DNA, the CDR3 is TGTGCCAGCTCACCATGGACAGGGACAATCATGAACACTGAAGCTTTCTTT. Residues: CASSPWTGTIMNTEAFF.

The chain joins TRBV7-9 to TRBJ2-2; 10 nucleotides align to TRBD1. The CDR3 sequence is 16 residues long. V lost 5 bases, J lost 4 bases, and 7 bases stayed unmatched. Germline CDR1 is SEHNR and CDR2 is FQNEAQ (reference sequence). CDR3 protein: CASSMTGTGATGELFF. DNA for the CDR3: TGTGCCAGCAGCATGACCGGGACAGGGGCCACCGGGGAGCTGTTTTTT.

This clone was counted a single time. V is TRBV9 and J is TRBJ2-1; 10 bases are a match to TRBD2. The germline V gene encodes CDR1 SGDLS and CDR2 YYNGEE. With 0 bases clipped from V and 7 bases from J, the junction kept 13 bases outside the gene matches. The CDR3 spans 18 residues. Here the CDR3 DNA reads TGTGCCAGCAGCGTAGATCCCAGCGGGGGGGCTGAAGGAAATGAGCAGTTCTTC. This gives the protein CASSVDPSGGAEGNEQFF.

This chain uses TRBV6-5 with TRBJ1-1; tentatively, D is TRBD1 (5 bases). The CDR3 is 15 amino acids. Trimming took off 7 bases at V and 6 bases at J, with 21 bases between the two ends. Germline V lookup: CDR1 MNHEY, CDR2 SVGAGI. The CDR3 is CASTLASWDSSEAFF. The CDR3 DNA reads as TGTGCCAGCACATTGGCCTCCTGGGACTCGTCTGAAGCTTTCTTT.

This chain uses TRBV7-8 with TRBJ1-2; D gene unclear. Deletions cut 5 bases from V and 2 bases from J, with 6 bases between. CDR3 length: 12 amino acids. Germline V gene sequence: CDR1 SGHVS, CDR2 FQNEAQ. CDR3 in amino acids: CASSMLNYGYTF. The CDR3 DNA reads as TGTGCCAGCAGCATGCTAAACTATGGCTACACCTTC.

The genes are TRBV18 and TRBJ1-1, with 9 bases lining up with TRBD1. The CDR3 loop spans 15 amino acids. From germline, CDR1 is KGHSH and CDR2 LQKENI. V lost 8 bases to trimming and J lost 5 bases; unmatched junction nucleotides: 12. The CDR3 nucleotides read TGTGCCAGCACATTACAGGGGGCGCCCGGGACTGAAGCTTTCTTT. Translated: CASTLQGAPGTEAFF.

The chain employs TRBV30 and TRBJ1-3; D not certain. The CDR3 covers 14 residues. V was clipped by 0 bases and J by 2 bases, with 8 bases between them. Germline CDR1 GTSNPN, CDR2 SVGIG (reference sequence). The CDR3 DNA is TGTGCCTGGAGTGTGGGAGGGACTGGAAACACCATATATTTT. This translates into CAWSVGGTGNTIYF.

Regarding this clone: The sample carries other DNA sequences with the same CDR3. The V and J genes are TRBV12-3 or TRBV12-4 and TRBJ1-2; D is unclear. This CDR3 is built from 13 residues. Trimming took 2 bases from V and 3 from J, leaving 7 bases between them. CDR3: CASSLTGDYGYTF. The CDR3 DNA reads as TGTGCCAGCAGTTTAACCGGAGACTATGGCTACACCTTC.

The chain combines TRBV12-3 or TRBV12-4 with TRBJ2-3, with D perhaps TRBD2 (5 bases). The CDR3 extends over 13 amino acids. With 8 bases removed from V and 15 bases from J, the gap between germline ends came to 24 bases. CDR3 DNA sequence: TGTGCCAGCCTGATGGGAGCAGGACCTTCAATTTATTTT. Its protein is CASLMGAGPSIYF.

The J gene is TRBJ1-2, the V gene TRBV11-2; 9 nucleotides line up with TRBD1. CDR1 and CDR2 (germline): SGHAT, FQNNGV. The CDR3 spans 17 residues. V dropped 5 bases and J dropped 4; count of bases not matched to a gene: 14. The CDR3 protein is CASSPRIGQGQSYGYTF. The CDR3 region has the DNA TGTGCCAGCAGCCCACGCATAGGACAGGGGCAATCCTATGGCTACACCTTC. Full variable domain (outside the CDR3, taken from reference TRBV11-2 and TRBJ1-2): EAGVAQSPRYKIIEKRQSVAFWCNPISGHATLYWYQQILGQGPKLLIQFQNNGVVDDSQLPKDRFSAERLKGVDSTLKIQPAKLEDSAVYLCASSPRIGQGQSYGYTFGSGTRLTVV.

The rearrangement links TRBV3-1 (or the pseudogene TRBV3-2) to TRBJ1-1; D is unclear. The CDR3 length is 13 residues. The germline V and J ends were trimmed by 2 bases and 5 bases, with 9 bases remaining between them. Germline loops: CDR1 LGHDT, CDR2 YNNKEL (reference sequence). The CDR3 here is CASSQYGRTEAFF. The CDR3 region has the DNA TGTGCCAGCAGCCAATATGGGAGGACTGAAGCTTTCTTT.

The chain is built from TRBV7-2 and TRBJ1-3, with D perhaps matching TRBD1 (6 bases). This CDR3 spans 14 amino acids. Germline V gene lookup returns CDR1 SGHTA and CDR2 FQGNSA. V was shortened by 2 bases and J by 2 bases, with 7 bases between the two germline ends. The chain's CDR3 is CASSLQGTGNTIYF. The CDR3 coding sequence is TGTGCCAGCAGCTTACAGGGGACTGGAAACACCATATATTTT.

V is TRBV5-4 and J is TRBJ2-7; the match to TRBD2 covers 9 bases. Trimming took 5 bases from V and 2 from J; bases not matched to a gene: 14. Germline V gene lookup returns CDR1 SGHNT and CDR2 YYREEE (reference sequence). This CDR3 has 17 amino acids. In DNA, the CDR3 is TGTGCCAGCAGTCGACGCCCCCTGAGCGGGGGGCCCTACGAGCAGTACTTC. It codes for CASSRRPLSGGPYEQYF.

The rearrangement links TRBV4-2 to TRBJ1-4, with TRBD1 matching over 7 bases. Trimming removed 1 base from V and 2 bases from J; junction bases left unmatched: 4. The CDR3 length is 16 residues. The germline V gene has CDR1 LGHNA and CDR2 YNFKEQ. This CDR3 is CASSQVPGQTNEKLFF. The CDR3 DNA reads as TGTGCCAGCAGCCAAGTCCCGGGACAGACTAATGAAAAACTGTTTTTT.

Ten or more counts support this clone. The chain combines TRBV11-2 with TRBJ2-1; 10 nucleotides line up with TRBD2. The junction had 10 bases not matched to a gene; V was cut back by 1 base and J by 1 base. The CDR3 consists of 19 residues. Germline V gene lookup returns CDR1 SGHAT and CDR2 FQNNGV. The CDR3 region has the DNA TGTGCCAGCAGCTTAGGCAGAAAAATAGCGGGGGGATCCTACAATGAGCAGTTCTTC. This codes for CASSLGRKIAGGSYNEQFF.

This chain uses TRBV5-4 with TRBJ2-1; D ambiguous. This CDR3 spans 13 amino acids. The germline V gene has CDR1 SGHNT and CDR2 YYREEE (reference sequence). V shed 4 bases and J shed 5 bases, with 10 bases lying between them. CDR3 protein: CASSPTPDNEQFF. The CDR3 nucleotides read TGTGCCAGCAGCCCCACTCCCGACAATGAGCAGTTCTTC. Full variable domain (rest looked up from reference TRBV5-4 and TRBJ2-1): ETGVTQSPTHLIKTRGQQVTLRCSSQSGHNTVSWYQQALGQGPQFIFQYYREEENGRGNFPPRFSGLQFPNYSSELNVNALELDDSALYLCASSPTPDNEQFFGPGTRLTVL.

The chain links TRBV5-5 to TRBJ1-2, with D perhaps matching TRBD1 (6 bases). Germline V gives CDR1 SGHKS, CDR2 YYEKEE (reference sequence). The V end lost 0 bases, the J end lost 8 bases, and 8 bases lay between the germline ends. CDR3 length: 12 amino acids. The CDR3 sequence is CASSLGGLGYTF. CDR3 in DNA: TGTGCCAGCAGCTTGGGGGGGCTCGGCTACACCTTC.

The chain links TRBV4-1 to TRBJ1-5, with D perhaps TRBD1 (6 bases). The length of the CDR3 is 16 residues. Per the germline V gene, CDR1 is MGHRA and CDR2 is YSYEKL. V lost 4 bases to trimming and J lost 3 bases, with 16 bases between them. The DNA for the CDR3 is TGCGCCAGCAGCCCCCAACTCCGGGACACCAATCAGCCCCAGCATTTT. It is translated as CASSPQLRDTNQPQHF.

The rearrangement uses TRBV3-1 (or the pseudogene TRBV3-2) and TRBJ2-1, with 10 bases matching TRBD2. Germline V gene data show CDR1 as LGHDT and CDR2 as YNNKEL (reference sequence). The CDR3 covers 16 residues. V shed 2 bases, J shed 6 bases, and the junction held 7 bases outside the gene matches. The CDR3 nucleotides are TGTGCCAGCAGCCAACTAGCGGGGGACGTCAGCAATGAGCAGTTCTTC. It translates to CASSQLAGDVSNEQFF.

This clone was found once. The V call is TRBV10-3, the J call TRBJ1-2; 9 bases fit TRBD1. There are 15 residues in the CDR3. V trimming: 0 bases; J trimming: 4 bases; junction bases outside the gene matches: 3. Per germline, CDR1 ENHRY and CDR2 SYGVKD. As DNA, the CDR3 is TGTGCCATCAGTGAGTCAACAGGGGGCGTCTATGGCTACACCTTC. It specifies CAISESTGGVYGYTF.

The chain employs TRBV9 and TRBJ2-1; tentative D call: TRBD2 (6 bases). The CDR3 spans 15 residues. The germline CDR1 and CDR2 sequences are SGDLS and YYNGEE. The V end lost 1 base, the J end lost 6 bases, and 14 bases lay between the germline ends. For the CDR3, the DNA is TGTGCCAGCAGCGTACGCCAGCAGGGAGGCAATGAGCAGTTCTTC. This codes for CASSVRQQGGNEQFF. Supplemented by reference TRBV9 and TRBJ2-1, the full variable domain reads DSGVTQTPKHLITATGQRVTLRCSPRSGDLSVYWYQQSLDQGLQFLIQYYNGEERAKGNILERFSAQQFPDLHSELNLSSLELGDSALYFCASSVRQQGGNEQFFGPGTRLTVL.

This chain joins TRBV4-1 and TRBJ1-6, with D perhaps matching TRBD1 (5 bases). The CDR3 sequence is 18 residues long. The V end was cut by 5 bases, the J end by 6 bases, with 23 bases between. Germline V gene data show CDR1 as MGHRA and CDR2 as YSYEKL. The CDR3 nucleotides are TGCGCCAGCAGCGCGACACATCCGACGGTGGGGCCTAATTCACCCCTCCACTTT. Encoded protein: CASSATHPTVGPNSPLHF.

The rearrangement uses TRBV5-1 and TRBJ2-5; 12 positions match TRBD2. CDR1 SGHRS and CDR2 YFSETQ come from the germline V gene. The CDR3 totals 15 residues. Unmatched junction bases numbered 1, after V lost 3 bases and J lost 1 base. The CDR3 region has the DNA TGCGCCAGCAGCTCTAGCGGGGGGGCCCAAGAGACCCAGTACTTC. As protein: CASSSSGGAQETQYF. Full variable domain (remainder filled in from reference TRBV5-1 and TRBJ2-5): KAGVTQTPRYLIKTRGQQVTLSCSPISGHRSVSWYQQTPGQGLQFLFEYFSETQRNKGNFPGRFSGRQFSNSRSEMNVSTLELGDSALYLCASSSSGGAQETQYFGPGTRLLVL.

J is TRBJ1-2 and V is TRBV28, with a weak D call TRBD1 (5 bases). Germline CDR1 reads MDHEN; CDR2 reads SYDVKM. CDR3 length: 16 residues. The V and J ends lost 7 bases and 3 bases respectively, with 21 bases between them. The CDR3 nucleotides are TGTGCCAGCACCTACCAATGGCAGGGAGGCGACTATGGCTACACCTTC. Amino acids: CASTYQWQGGDYGYTF.

CDR3 protein: CASSGTGSFVPQHF. DNA for the CDR3: TGTGCCAGCAGCGGGACAGGCTCTTTCGTGCCCCAGCATTTT. This chain joins TRBV2 and TRBJ1-5, with TRBD1 identical over 8 bases. The germline CDR1 and CDR2 sequences are SNHLY and FYNNEI. This CDR3 region has 14 residues. The junction had 10 bases not matched to a gene; V was cut back by 6 bases and J by 9 bases.